This note documents a single T cell receptor beta chain sequence. This sample is part of a study of blood T cells in healthy people across ages. A second PCR of 7 to 11 cycles used a sample-barcoded 5' primer and a J-beta primer mix. TCRdb reanalysed the 5' RACE reads using MiXCR and keeps one entry per CDR3 protein. Among about a million distinct CDR3 sequences listed, approximately 49% were seen once. This clonotype was sampled from a young man in good health. Sequencing used blood.

The CDR3 nucleotides are TGTGCCAGCAGTGACCGACAGACTGACGAGCAGTACTTC. This encodes CASSDRQTDEQYF. The V and J genes are TRBV6-2 or TRBV6-3 and TRBJ2-5; D is perhaps TRBD1 (5 bases). Gene TRBJ2-7 matches the end of the DNA better, so the J call may be wrong. CDR3 length: 13 amino acids. The germline V gene has CDR1 MNHEY and CDR2 SVGEGT.